This TCR beta chain was obtained from a study of blood T cell repertoires in COVID-19. Study-level information: Samples of COVID-19 (acute and convalescent) were obtained from the United States, Italy and Spain. T cells, B-cell-depleted T cells, or PBMCs supplied cDNA or gDNA.

In the original workflow: Using reference gene primer amplification, nucleated cell counts were estimated. The protocol was immunoSEQ multiplex PCR, while the TCRdb copy is restricted to in-frame clones and leaves out a portion. V and J calls and clone size come straight from that table; D and trimming were deduced from the DNA. The sample lists some 150,000 clones; roughly 90% were seen once. Germline CDR1 and CDR2: WSHSY and SAAADI. CDR3 length: 14 amino acids. V lost 6 bases to trimming and J lost 6 bases; unmatched junction nucleotides: 8. Sequenced input: peripheral blood. The chain recombines TRBV10-2 with TRBJ2-7; TRBD1 matches 10 bases. This clonotype was sampled from a man aged 45 to 65 with active or convalescent COVID-19. This CDR3 reads CASSWDRGFSEQYF. DNA for the CDR3: TGCGCCAGCAGCTGGGACAGGGGATTCTCCGAGCAGTACTTC.